These T cell receptor beta chains were read from a single sample in a study of cytomegalovirus exposure and HLA in healthy donors. Measured with immunoSEQ multiplex PCR; TCRdb has only the in-frame clones, and not every one. The sample lists approximately 100,000 clones; approximately 9% were seen once. The material sequenced was PBMCs. The receptors derive from a man over 45 in good health and CMV-seropositive. Each CDR3 is given with its conserved first and last residue. D genes are given only for firm matches. Clone size is given for some rows only: seen once, a few or many times, or a class if the clone is expanded.

clone size: -
V gene: TRBV28
J gene: TRBJ2-1
D gene: -
CDR3 DNA: TGTGCCAGCAGTTCTCCACGACAGCTGGCCTACAATGAGCAGTTCTTC
CDR3 protein: CASSSPRQLAYNEQFF

clone size: many
V gene: TRBV28
J gene: TRBJ2-1
D gene: TRBD2
CDR3 DNA: TGTGCCAGCAGTGGGGCGACTAGCGGGTTTTACAATGAGCAGTTCTTC
CDR3 protein: CASSGATSGFYNEQFF

clone size: few
V gene: TRBV27
J gene: TRBJ2-7
D gene: TRBD1
CDR3 DNA: TGTGCCAGCAGCCTTGCCGGGACAGGGGTCTACGAGCAGTACTTC
CDR3 protein: CASSLAGTGVYEQYF

clone size: few
V gene: TRBV10-3
J gene: TRBJ1-1
D gene: -
CDR3 DNA: TGTGCCATCAGTGAGCCAACAGGGAGGGACACTGAAGCTTTCTTT
CDR3 protein: CAISEPTGRDTEAFF

clone size: -
V gene: TRBV6-4
J gene: TRBJ1-1
D gene: TRBD1
CDR3 DNA: TGTGCCAGCAGTATCTTCAGGGGGAGTGAAGCTTTCTTT
CDR3 protein: CASSIFRGSEAFF

clone size: -
V gene: TRBV2
J gene: TRBJ1-2
D gene: -
CDR3 DNA: TGTGCCAGCAGTGTCGGGTTTTATGGCTACACCTTC
CDR3 protein: CASSVGFYGYTF

clone size: -
V gene: TRBV2
J gene: TRBJ1-3
D gene: -
CDR3 DNA: TGTGCCAGCAGTGAGATGACAGTTCTAACTGGAAACACCATATATTTT
CDR3 protein: CASSEMTVLTGNTIYF

clone size: once
V gene: TRBV28
J gene: TRBJ2-7
D gene: -
CDR3 DNA: TGTGCCAGCAGTTTAGTGAGAAACGAGCAGTACTTC
CDR3 protein: CASSLVRNEQYF

clone size: -
V gene: TRBV19
J gene: TRBJ1-1
D gene: -
CDR3 DNA: TGTGCCAGTAGTATACGGGACACCCAGAGGAGACCTGAAGCTTTCTTT
CDR3 protein: CASSIRDTQRRPEAFF

clone size: -
V gene: TRBV28
J gene: TRBJ1-4
D gene: TRBD1
CDR3 DNA: TGTGCCAGCAGGGACAGGGCCGGAGAAAAACTGTTTTTT
CDR3 protein: CASRDRAGEKLFF

clone size: few
V gene: TRBV5-1
J gene: TRBJ1-6
D gene: -
CDR3 DNA: TGCGCCAGCAGCTTACAGCATAATTCACCCCTCCACTTT
CDR3 protein: CASSLQHNSPLHF

clone size: -
V gene: TRBV7-2
J gene: TRBJ1-2
D gene: TRBD1
CDR3 DNA: TGTGCCAGCAGCTCACGACAGGGACGGGGCTACACCTTC
CDR3 protein: CASSSRQGRGYTF

clone size: few
V gene: TRBV27
J gene: TRBJ1-1
D gene: -
CDR3 DNA: TGTGCCAGCAGTTTATGGGGGGGCCGGAACACTGAAGCTTTCTTT
CDR3 protein: CASSLWGGRNTEAFF